The 18 T cell receptor beta chains below come from one sample, sequenced in a study of identical twins. TCRdb re-derived calls from the 5' RACE reads in MiXCR, one entry per CDR3 protein. The sample holds roughly 700,000 distinct CDR3 sequences, approximately 9% seen once. The data also belong to a second study, concerning yellow fever vaccine responses in identical twins.

Sequencing used PBMCs. These receptors were taken from a woman under 30 in good health.

As concerns this clonotype: This may come from a read error, since a much larger clone is one base off. This rearrangement joins TRBV5-1 to TRBJ1-2; TRBD1 matches at 8 bases. Trimming took 9 bases from V and 6 from J; bases not matched to a gene: 7. This CDR3 contains 12 residues. The germline CDR1 and CDR2 sequences are SGHRS and YFSETQ. The CDR3 coding sequence is TGCGCCAACACCCAGGGGGCGGATGGCTACACCTTC. This gives the protein CANTQGADGYTF.

This clonotype was detected a few times. This chain uses TRBV28 with TRBJ2-1; 9 bases fit TRBD2. V lost 3 bases to trimming and J lost 8 bases; unmatched junction nucleotides: 11. CDR3 length: 16 residues. CDR1 is MDHEN and CDR2 is SYDVKM in the germline V gene. In DNA, the CDR3 is TGTGCCAGCAGTTTTAGAGGGACTAGCTCCCTACATGAGCAGTTCTTC. Amino acid sequence: CASSFRGTSSLHEQFF.

This clonotype has a count of ten or more. The chain combines TRBV25-1 with TRBJ1-1, with D possibly TRBD1 on 5 matching bases. This CDR3 is 15 amino acids long. Trimming cost V 7 bases and J 1 base, with 16 bases left between them. CDR1 is MGHDK and CDR2 is SYGVNS in the germline V gene. CDR3 sequence reads: CASTQGDVSNTEAFF. CDR3 sequence (DNA): TGTGCCAGCACCCAAGGGGATGTATCGAACACTGAAGCTTTCTTT.

As DNA, the CDR3 is TGCGCCAGCAGCCAAGATGGCAGGGGGAGAGAGACCCAGTACTTC. As protein: CASSQDGRGRETQYF. The rearrangement uses TRBV4-3 and TRBJ2-5, with 7 bases identical to TRBD1. Germline CDR1 and CDR2: LGHNA and YSLEER. CDR3 size: 15 residues. The J segment lost 4 bases and the V segment lost 0 bases, leaving 5 bases of the junction unmatched.

The chain joins TRBV7-9 to TRBJ2-5; D possibly corresponds to TRBD2 (5 bases). Germline V CDR1 and CDR2: SEHNR, FQNEAQ (reference sequence). V was shortened by 8 bases and J by 4 bases, with 14 bases between the two germline ends. The CDR3 runs 13 residues. CDR3 nucleotides: TGTGCCAGCGAGGGCGCGCGCGGAGAGACCCAGTACTTC. Amino acids: CASEGARGETQYF.

This clonotype was counted many times. The rearrangement links TRBV27 to TRBJ2-5; the D is unclear. Trimming cost V 4 bases and J 2 bases, with 14 bases left between them. This CDR3 comprises 15 residues. Germline CDR1 is MNHEY and CDR2 is SMNVEV (reference sequence). The CDR3: CASSSYDGRQETQYF. CDR3 sequence (DNA): TGTGCCAGCAGTTCTTATGACGGACGGCAAGAGACCCAGTACTTC.

V usage is TRBV6-2 or TRBV6-3 and J usage is TRBJ2-7; D may match TRBD1 or TRBD2 (5 bases each). From germline, CDR1 is MNHEY and CDR2 SVGEGT. The CDR3 is 14 amino acids. V lost 5 bases and J 3 bases, leaving 14 bases between the germline ends. Written as DNA, the CDR3 is TGTGCCAGCAGTGGGCCGAGGGGTAACTACGAGCAGTACTTC. Translation gives CASSGPRGNYEQYF.

This clonotype appeared many times. This chain connects TRBV5-1 to TRBJ2-7, with 9 bases that match TRBD1. The J segment lost 1 base and the V segment lost 4 bases, leaving 6 bases of the junction unmatched. CDR3 length: 15 amino acids. Looked up from germline, CDR1 is SGHRS and CDR2 is YFSETQ. In DNA, the CDR3 is TGCGCCAGCAGCCTTGGGACAGGGCGATCCTACGAGCAGTACTTC. Protein: CASSLGTGRSYEQYF.

The chain recombines TRBV27 with TRBJ2-2; 11 bases match TRBD2. After removal of 2 bases from V and 10 bases from J, the junction contained 3 bases not matched to a gene. In germline, CDR1 is MNHEY, CDR2 SMNVEV (reference sequence). This CDR3 is 14 amino acids long. CDR3 coding DNA: TGTGCCAGCAGTTTACTAGCGGGGGGCGAGGAGCTGTTTTTT. This encodes CASSLLAGGEELFF.

There are many counts of this clonotype. This chain joins TRBV7-9 and TRBJ2-1; maybe TRBD2 (6 bases). CDR1 and CDR2 from the germline V gene are SEHNR and FQNEAQ (reference sequence). CDR3 length: 14 amino acids. The ends were cut back, 3 bases at V and 7 bases at J, with 13 bases in the middle. CDR3 residues: CASSLASDRNEQFF. The CDR3 coding sequence is TGTGCCAGCAGCTTGGCTAGCGACCGTAATGAGCAGTTCTTC. Full variable domain (outside the CDR3, taken from reference TRBV7-9 and TRBJ2-1): DTGVSQNPRHKITKRGQNVTFRCDPISEHNRLYWYRQTLGQGPEFLTYFQNEAQLEKSRLLSDRFSAERPKGSFSTLEIQRTEQGDSAMYLCASSLASDRNEQFFGPGTRLTVL.

This clonotype appeared many times. For the CDR3, the DNA is TGCAGCGTGACTCTAGCGGGAGATCTGTATACGCAGTATTTT. This gives the protein CSVTLAGDLYTQYF. The V call is TRBV29-1, the J call TRBJ2-3; 10 bases are shared with TRBD2. After removal of 6 bases from V and 7 bases from J, the junction contained 10 bases not matched to a gene. Germline V lookup: CDR1 SQVTM, CDR2 ANQGSEA. CDR3 length equals 14 residues.

The chain combines TRBV7-2 with TRBJ2-2, with D possibly called TRBD1 or TRBD2 (5 bases each). Germline assignment: CDR1 SGHTA and CDR2 FQGNSA. V was trimmed by 5 bases and J by 5 bases, leaving 9 bases between them. The CDR3 is made up of 13 amino acids. CDR3 nucleotide sequence: TGTGCCAGCAGCGAGGGGTTTACCGGGGAGCTGTTTTTT. Protein sequence: CASSEGFTGELFF.

In this sample, this clonotype turned up many times. The chain couples TRBV29-1 to TRBJ2-5; 8 bases are a match to TRBD2. The CDR3 sequence is 14 residues long. Trimming cost V 5 bases and J 5 bases; bases outside gene matches: 10. CDR1 SQVTM and CDR2 ANQGSEA come from the germline V gene. As DNA, the CDR3 is TGCAGCGTTCTCGGACTAGCTGTTGGGGAGACCCAGTACTTC. It is translated as CSVLGLAVGETQYF.

The rearrangement links TRBV7-8 to TRBJ2-3, with 9 bases lining up with TRBD1. Germline CDR1 is SGHVS and CDR2 is FQNEAQ. Trimming removed 1 base from V and 3 bases from J; junction bases left unmatched: 5. This CDR3 region has 16 residues. The CDR3 sequence: CASSLVPGQGTDTQYF. CDR3 DNA sequence: TGTGCCAGCAGCTTAGTCCCGGGACAGGGAACAGATACGCAGTATTTT.

This clonotype was seen many times. V usage is TRBV7-8 and J usage is TRBJ2-7; the D gene could be TRBD1 or TRBD2 (6 bases each). This CDR3 is 15 amino acids long. V was clipped by 1 base and J by 0 bases, with 10 bases between them. Germline V gene data show CDR1 as SGHVS and CDR2 as FQNEAQ. The CDR3 reads CASSLVWGASYEQYF. The CDR3 region has the DNA TGTGCCAGCAGCTTAGTCTGGGGGGCCTCCTACGAGCAGTACTTC.

The table lists this clonotype with a few counts. The chain is built from TRBV24-1 and TRBJ2-1; a possible D gene is TRBD1 (5 bases). Germline CDR1 and CDR2: KGHDR and SFDVKD. V was cut by 1 base and J by 12 bases, with 12 bases left in between. The CDR3 totals 13 residues. CDR3 in DNA: TGTGCCACCAGTGATTTTTTTCAGGGTGGGCAGTTCTTC. Protein: CATSDFFQGGQFF.

This clonotype turned up a few times. CDR3 nucleotides: TGTGCCAGCAGTTCCCGGTACACCCAATCTGGAAACACCATATATTTT. Its translation: CASSSRYTQSGNTIYF. The chain uses TRBV12-3 or TRBV12-4 and TRBJ1-3; D is unclear. The CDR3 runs 16 residues. V lost 4 bases and J lost 1, with 14 bases in between.

A few counts support this clonotype. The rearrangement uses TRBV7-9 and TRBJ2-1; 11 bases line up with TRBD2. This CDR3 comprises 15 residues. The V gene's germline CDR1 is SEHNR and CDR2 FQNEAQ (reference sequence). With 4 bases clipped from V and 9 bases from J, the junction kept 8 bases outside the gene matches. CDR3 sequence reads: CASSSLTSGEPEQFF. In DNA form, the CDR3 reads TGTGCCAGCAGCTCCTTGACTAGCGGGGAGCCTGAGCAGTTCTTC.